A single T cell receptor beta chain is shown here with its context. The table lists this clonotype with many counts. Its recognized antigen is unknown. The record has no base qualities; no much larger clone is one base away. The sample is drawn from a study of post-analysis software for immune sequencing data (dated by TCRdb to 2013 to 2016). A note on the overall study: Recorded disease courses included relapsing-remitting, secondary progressive and progressive-relapsing multiple sclerosis, with some patients lacking subtype annotation. The multiple sclerosis patient repertoires were compared with approximately 11 previously published healthy control repertoires from donors aged about 6 to 26 years. A subset of samples was prepared in parallel using single-end sample barcoding, then pooled and co-amplified after Illumina adapter ligation.

TCR beta repertoires were profiled from peripheral blood of 10 to 15 young patients with multiple sclerosis to demonstrate the VDJtools post-analysis software. Multiple sclerosis patients were children and adolescents aged roughly 6 to 17 years. Overall study outcomes, separate from this receptor: Direct clustering with F measure revealed strong co-clustering of samples prepared in the same batch, which led to a batch-effect correction. Patients showed significantly higher frequencies than controls for several TRBV segments, among them TRBV5-6, TRBV5-1 and TRBV20-1. Multiple sclerosis patients had significantly lower normalized Chao1 diversity than controls, a result that suggests substantial peripheral T-cell clonal expansion. The multiple sclerosis patient group was slightly younger than the control group.

Libraries were constructed by PCR. Reads for this sample came from an Illumina HiSeq 2500. To reduce PCR and sequencing biases, unique molecular identifiers were incorporated into the TCR beta cDNA libraries. Every 1 to 10 million input T cells yielded 500,000 or so cDNA molecules, meaning each molecule approximated one T cell. The same protocol used for the earlier healthy control dataset was applied to prepare and sequence the patient libraries. Within a given batch, samples were prepared together, multiplexed and sequenced on the same HiSeq lane. The original pipeline was this. Raw barcoded reads were processed with MIGEC, and single-read molecular identifier groups were discarded before consensus assembly and CDR3 extraction. Clonotype tables were post-analysed with VDJtools, normalizing diversity by down-sampling all datasets to the smallest sample size. Repertoire overlap clustering matched CDR3 amino acid but not nucleotide sequences to correct batch-related cross-sample contamination. TCRdb handled the public reads itself, with Q25 trimming in fastp and clone calling in MiXCR, and kept productive beta chains. Each entry is one CDR3 protein sequence, shown with its most common DNA and genes. In this record, the V and J calls reflect TCRdb's handling and not the investigators' own analysis. In all, the sample holds roughly 700,000 distinct CDR3 sequences, and around 27% of those were seen once. 0.5% to 0.6% of the sample lies in the top ten.

From its cysteine to its phenylalanine, the CDR3 spans 11 amino acids. Only the CDR3 DNA is retained, 33 bases long and in frame from the first base. Deletion took 6 bases off V and 2 bases off J, with a span of 5 bases between the germline ends. CDR1 and CDR2, per the germline V gene, are MNHEY and SVGEGT. The sequence was obtained from a girl aged 5 to 17 with multiple sclerosis. The sequenced sample was blood. In this chain, TRBV6-2 or TRBV6-3 is recombined with TRBJ2-7; the D segment cannot be called with confidence. The sequenced DNA is TGTGCCAGCAGCTCCACCTACGAGCAGTACTTC. Translated, it gives CASSSTYEQYF.